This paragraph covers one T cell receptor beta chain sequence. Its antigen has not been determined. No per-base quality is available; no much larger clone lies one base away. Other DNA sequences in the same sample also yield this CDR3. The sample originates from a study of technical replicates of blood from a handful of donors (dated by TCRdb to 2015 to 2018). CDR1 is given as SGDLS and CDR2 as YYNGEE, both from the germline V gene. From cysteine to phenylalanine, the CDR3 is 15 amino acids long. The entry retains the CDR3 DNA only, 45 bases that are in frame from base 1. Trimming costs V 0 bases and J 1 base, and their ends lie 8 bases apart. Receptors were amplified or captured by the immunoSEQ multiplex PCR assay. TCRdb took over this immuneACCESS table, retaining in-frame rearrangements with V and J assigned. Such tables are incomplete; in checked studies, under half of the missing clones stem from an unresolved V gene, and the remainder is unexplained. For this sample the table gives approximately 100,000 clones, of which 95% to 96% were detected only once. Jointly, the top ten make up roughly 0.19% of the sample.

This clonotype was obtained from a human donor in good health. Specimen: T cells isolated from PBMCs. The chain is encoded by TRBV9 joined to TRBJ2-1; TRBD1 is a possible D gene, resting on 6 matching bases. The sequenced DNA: TGTGCCAGCAGCGTAGTAACAGGGTCCTACAATGAGCAGTTCTTC. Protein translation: CASSVVTGSYNEQFF.